This section outlines one T cell receptor beta chain sequence together with its context. Its antigen is as yet unknown. These data are taken from a study of T cells after yellow fever vaccination. Study results and caveats: Post-booster samples contained most primary-vaccination clones (approximately 96% CD4, approximately 88% CD8). Contaminating bulk clonotypes could be abundant in FACS-sorted repertoires.

In making TCR cDNA, 5'RACE template switching added a universal primer site and UMIs to it. TCRdb reanalysed the 5' RACE reads using MiXCR and keeps one entry per CDR3 protein. This table has roughly 320,000 distinct CDR3 sequences, around 10% appearing once. There are 12 residues in the CDR3. V lost 1 base and J 7 bases, leaving 7 bases between the germline ends. The germline V gene encodes CDR1 SEHNR and CDR2 FQNEAQ (reference sequence). This sequence was found in a young man who received the YFV17D yellow fever vaccine. Material: CD4+ T cells sorted from PBMCs, obtained 45 days after the yellow fever booster vaccination. The V call is TRBV7-9, the J call TRBJ1-1; TRBD1 might be the D (6 bases). CDR3 loop: CASSLETGEAFF. Written as DNA, the CDR3 is TGTGCCAGCAGCTTAGAGACAGGTGAAGCTTTCTTT.